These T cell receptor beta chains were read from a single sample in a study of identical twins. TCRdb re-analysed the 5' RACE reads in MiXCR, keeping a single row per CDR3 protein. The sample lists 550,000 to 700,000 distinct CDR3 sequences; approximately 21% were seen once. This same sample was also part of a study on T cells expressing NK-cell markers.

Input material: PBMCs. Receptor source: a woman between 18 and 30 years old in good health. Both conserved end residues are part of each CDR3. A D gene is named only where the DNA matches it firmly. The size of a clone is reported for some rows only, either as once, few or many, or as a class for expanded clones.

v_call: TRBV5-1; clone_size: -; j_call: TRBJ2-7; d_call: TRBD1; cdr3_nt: TGCGCCAGCGGGGACGGACGGACAGGCCCCTACGAGCAGTACTTC; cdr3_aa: CASGDGRTGPYEQYF
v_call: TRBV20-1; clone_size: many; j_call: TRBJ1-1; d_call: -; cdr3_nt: TGCAGTGCTAGAGTGGGGCCGGGAAATGCTTTCTTT; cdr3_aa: CSARVGPGNAFF
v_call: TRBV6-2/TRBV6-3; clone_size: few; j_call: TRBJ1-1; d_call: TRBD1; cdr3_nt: TGTGCCAGCAGTGACAGGGGTGGTAGCACTGAAGCTTTCTTT; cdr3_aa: CASSDRGGSTEAFF
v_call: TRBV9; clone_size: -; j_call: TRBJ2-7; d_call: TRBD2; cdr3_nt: TGTGCCAGCAGCGTAGTGGGACTAGCATCCGAGCAGTACTTC; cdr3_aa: CASSVVGLASEQYF
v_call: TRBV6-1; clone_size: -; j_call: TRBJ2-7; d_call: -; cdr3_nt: TGTGCCAGCAGAAAAAGCCCCGGGACGGCAAGCTCCTACGAGCAGTACTTC; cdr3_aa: CASRKSPGTASSYEQYF
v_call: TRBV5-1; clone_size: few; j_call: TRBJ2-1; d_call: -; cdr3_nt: TGCGCCAGCAGCTTGAATAGAGTAGCGCAAGGGGGTGAGCAGTTCTTC; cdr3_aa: CASSLNRVAQGGEQFF
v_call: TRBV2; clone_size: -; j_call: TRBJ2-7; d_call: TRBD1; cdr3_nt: TGTGCCAGCAGTGAAGCGGCAGGGGGCTACGAGCAGTACTTC; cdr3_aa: CASSEAAGGYEQYF
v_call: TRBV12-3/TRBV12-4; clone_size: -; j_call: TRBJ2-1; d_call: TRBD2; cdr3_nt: TGTGCCAGCAGTTTCCAGCGGGGGTACAATGAGCAGTTCTTC; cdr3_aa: CASSFQRGYNEQFF
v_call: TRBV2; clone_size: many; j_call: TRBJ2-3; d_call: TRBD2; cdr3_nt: TGTGCCAGCACCGTCTTAGCGGGAGGGATTGCAGATACGCAGTATTTT; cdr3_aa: CASTVLAGGIADTQYF
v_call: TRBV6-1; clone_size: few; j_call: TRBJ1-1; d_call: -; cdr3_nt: TGTGCCAGCGGCCGTGGTAGGAACACTGAAGCTTTCTTT; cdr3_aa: CASGRGRNTEAFF
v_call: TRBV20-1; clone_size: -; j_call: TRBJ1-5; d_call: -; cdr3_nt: TGCAGTGCTATCCCGGGGGGCAATCAGCCCCAGCATTTT; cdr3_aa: CSAIPGGNQPQHF
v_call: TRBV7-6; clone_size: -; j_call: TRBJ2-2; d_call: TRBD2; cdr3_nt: TGTGCCAGCAGCCCGGGGACTAGCATCACCGGGGAGCTGTTTTTT; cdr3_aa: CASSPGTSITGELFF
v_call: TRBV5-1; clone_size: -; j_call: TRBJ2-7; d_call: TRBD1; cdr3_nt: TGCGCCAGCAGCTTGGTGACAGGGGGCGTTTACGAGCAGTACTTC; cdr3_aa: CASSLVTGGVYEQYF
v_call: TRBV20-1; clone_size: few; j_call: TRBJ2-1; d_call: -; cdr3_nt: TGCAGTGCTTGGGGAGACAATGAGCAGTTCTTC; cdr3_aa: CSAWGDNEQFF
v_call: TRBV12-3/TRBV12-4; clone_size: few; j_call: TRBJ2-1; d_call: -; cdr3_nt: TGTGCCAGCAGTTTGCGATCCAAAGACGGGCCCAATGAGCAGTTCTTC; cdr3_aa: CASSLRSKDGPNEQFF
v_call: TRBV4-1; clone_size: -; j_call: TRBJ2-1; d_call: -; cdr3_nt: TGCGCCAGCAGCCAAGAGTCCAGGGCCCCCTACAATGAGCAGTTCTTC; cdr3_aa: CASSQESRAPYNEQFF
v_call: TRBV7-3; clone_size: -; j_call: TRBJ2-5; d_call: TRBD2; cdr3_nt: TGTGCCAGCAGCTTACAAGGGACTAGAAGTGTAGAGACCCAGTACTTC; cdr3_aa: CASSLQGTRSVETQYF
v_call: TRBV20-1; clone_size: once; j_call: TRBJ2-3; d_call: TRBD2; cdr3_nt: TGCTGTGCTAGTCTAAGATATAGCGGGGCAACAGATACGCAGTATTTT; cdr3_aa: CCASLRYSGATDTQYF
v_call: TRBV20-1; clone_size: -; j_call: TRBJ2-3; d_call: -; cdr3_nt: TGCAGTGCTAGAGCCCTGGGTGGCGGCACAGATACGCAGTATTTT; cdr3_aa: CSARALGGGTDTQYF
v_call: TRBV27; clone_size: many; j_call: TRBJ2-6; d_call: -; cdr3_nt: TGTGCCAGCAGCCTCAGGGGCGCGGGGGCCAACGTCCTGACTTTC; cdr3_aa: CASSLRGAGANVLTF
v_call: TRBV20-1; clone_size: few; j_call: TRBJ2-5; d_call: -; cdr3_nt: TGCAGTGCTTCGAGAGCGCAAGAGACCCAGTACTTC; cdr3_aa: CSASRAQETQYF
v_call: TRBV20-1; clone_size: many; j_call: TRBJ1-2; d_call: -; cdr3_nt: TGCAGTGCTAGAGGGCCCAGAAGCTATGGCTACACCTTC; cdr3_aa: CSARGPRSYGYTF
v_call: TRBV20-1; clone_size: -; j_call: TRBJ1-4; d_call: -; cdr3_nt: TGCAGTGCTAGCCCCCGCGCGGAAGGGGCTGAAAAACTGTTTTTT; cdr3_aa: CSASPRAEGAEKLFF
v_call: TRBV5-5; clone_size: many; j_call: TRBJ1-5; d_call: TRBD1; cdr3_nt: TGTGCCAGCAGCTTCGGGGACAGAAATCAGCCCCAGCATTTT; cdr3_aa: CASSFGDRNQPQHF
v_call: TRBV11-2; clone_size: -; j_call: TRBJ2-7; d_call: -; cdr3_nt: TGTGCCAGCAGCTCTTTCCACAGGGATTCCTACGAGCAGTACTTC; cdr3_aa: CASSSFHRDSYEQYF
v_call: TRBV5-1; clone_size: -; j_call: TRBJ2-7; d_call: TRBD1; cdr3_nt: TGCGCCAGCAGCTTGGGGGGGACAGGGTATGAGCAGTACTTC; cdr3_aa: CASSLGGTGYEQYF
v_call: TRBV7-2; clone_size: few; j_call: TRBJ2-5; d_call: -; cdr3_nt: TGTGCCAGCAGCTTGTGGGCTGGTGGGGAGACCCAGTACTTC; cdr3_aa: CASSLWAGGETQYF
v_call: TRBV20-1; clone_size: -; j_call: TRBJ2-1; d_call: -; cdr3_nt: TGCAGTGCTGATCCTTACAATGAGCAGTTCTTC; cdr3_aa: CSADPYNEQFF
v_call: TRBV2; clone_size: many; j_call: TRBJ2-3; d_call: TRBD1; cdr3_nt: TGTGCCAGCGATTGGGACAGGGGCACAGATACGCAGTATTTT; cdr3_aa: CASDWDRGTDTQYF
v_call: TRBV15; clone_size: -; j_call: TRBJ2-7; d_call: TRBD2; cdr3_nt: TGTGCCACCGGACTAGCGCGACCCTACGAGCAGTACTTC; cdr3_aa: CATGLARPYEQYF
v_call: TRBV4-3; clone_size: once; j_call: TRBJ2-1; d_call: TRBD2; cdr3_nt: TGCGCCAGCAGCCAAGACTCTGCGGGAGGTCCTTACAATGAGCAGTTCTTC; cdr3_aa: CASSQDSAGGPYNEQFF
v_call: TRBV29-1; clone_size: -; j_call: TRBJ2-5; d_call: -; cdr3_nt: TGCAGCTTCCGGCCCGGCCGAGAGACCCAGTACTTC; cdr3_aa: CSFRPGRETQYF
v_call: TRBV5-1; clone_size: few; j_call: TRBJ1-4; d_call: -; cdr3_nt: TGCGCCAGCAGCTTAGGTTCGGCAGCAACTAATGAAAAACTGTTTTTT; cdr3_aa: CASSLGSAATNEKLFF
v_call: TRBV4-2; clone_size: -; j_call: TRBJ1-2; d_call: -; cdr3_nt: TGTGCCAGCAGCCAAGAGGAGGGCTACACCTTC; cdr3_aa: CASSQEEGYTF
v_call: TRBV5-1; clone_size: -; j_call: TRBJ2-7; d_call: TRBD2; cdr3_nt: TGCGCCAGCACCCGACTAGCGACAGAGGAGCAGTACTTC; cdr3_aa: CASTRLATEEQYF
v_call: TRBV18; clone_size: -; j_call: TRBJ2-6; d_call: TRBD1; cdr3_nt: TGTGCCAGCTCACCGCTGGGACAGTCCTCTGGGGCCAACGTCCTGACTTTC; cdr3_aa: CASSPLGQSSGANVLTF
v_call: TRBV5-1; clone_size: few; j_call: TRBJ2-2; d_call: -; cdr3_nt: TGCGCCAGCAGCCCCCCAGGATATGTGGGCGGGGAGCTGTTTTTT; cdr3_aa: CASSPPGYVGGELFF
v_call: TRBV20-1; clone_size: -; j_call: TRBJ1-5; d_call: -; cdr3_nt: TGCAGTGCTAGTGAGACATACAATCAGCCCCAGCATTTT; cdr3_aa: CSASETYNQPQHF
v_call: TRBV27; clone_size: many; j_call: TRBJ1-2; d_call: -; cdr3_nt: TGTGCCAGCGGGAAGTCCGCCCATGGCTACACCTTC; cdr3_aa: CASGKSAHGYTF
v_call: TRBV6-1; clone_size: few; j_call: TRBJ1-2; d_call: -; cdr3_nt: TGTGCCAGCACCTCTATCGGGCTAACCCCCTATGGCTACACCTTC; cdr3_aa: CASTSIGLTPYGYTF
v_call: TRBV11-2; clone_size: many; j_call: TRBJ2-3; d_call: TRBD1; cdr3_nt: TGTGCCAGCAGTTCGGACAGGGAGGATACGCAGTATTTT; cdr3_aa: CASSSDREDTQYF
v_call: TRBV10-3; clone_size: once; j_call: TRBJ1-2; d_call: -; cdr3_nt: TGTGCCGCACGAGGGGGTGTGGGCTATGGCTACACCTTC; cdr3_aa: CAARGGVGYGYTF
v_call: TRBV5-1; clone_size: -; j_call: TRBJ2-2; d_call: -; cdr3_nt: TGCGCCAGCAGCTTGGCGGGACTGGCCACCGGGGAGCTGTTTTTT; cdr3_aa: CASSLAGLATGELFF